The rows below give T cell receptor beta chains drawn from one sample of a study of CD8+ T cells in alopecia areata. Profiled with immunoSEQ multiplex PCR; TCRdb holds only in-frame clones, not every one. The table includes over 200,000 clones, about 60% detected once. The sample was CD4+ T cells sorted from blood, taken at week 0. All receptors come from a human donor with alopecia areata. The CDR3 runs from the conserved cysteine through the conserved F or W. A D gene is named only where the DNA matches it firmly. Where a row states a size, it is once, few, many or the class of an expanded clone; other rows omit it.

CDR3 DNA: TGTGCCAGCAGTTTCCTACCATATGGGCCCTACGAGCAGTACTTC; CDR3 protein: CASSFLPYGPYEQYF; J gene: TRBJ2-7; clone size: medium-sized; V gene: TRBV27; D gene: .
CDR3 DNA: TGTGCCAGCATTGGGTGGCAGCCTCTAGCCAAAAACATTCAGTACTTC; CDR3 protein: CASIGWQPLAKNIQYF; J gene: TRBJ2-4; clone size: .; V gene: TRBV11-2; D gene: .
CDR3 DNA: TGCAGCGTTATAACAGAGACCCAGTACTTC; CDR3 protein: CSVITETQYF; J gene: TRBJ2-5; clone size: few; V gene: TRBV29-1; D gene: .
CDR3 DNA: TGCAGCGTTGCTTCGGTCGGGGGGCAAGAGCAGTACTTC; CDR3 protein: CSVASVGGQEQYF; J gene: TRBJ2-7; clone size: few; V gene: TRBV29-1; D gene: .
CDR3 DNA: TGCACCAGCAGCCAAGATAGGGACAGTTATTCACCCCTCCACTTT; CDR3 protein: CTSSQDRDSYSPLHF; J gene: TRBJ1-6; clone size: .; V gene: TRBV1; D gene: .
CDR3 DNA: TGTGCCAGCAGTTACCTTAGGACAGCTAACTATGGCTACACCTTC; CDR3 protein: CASSYLRTANYGYTF; J gene: TRBJ1-2; clone size: .; V gene: TRBV6-5; D gene: .
CDR3 DNA: TGCAGCGTTGAAGGGCGGATTAGCACAGATACGCAGTATTTT; CDR3 protein: CSVEGRISTDTQYF; J gene: TRBJ2-3; clone size: .; V gene: TRBV29-1; D gene: .
CDR3 DNA: TGCGCCAGCAGCAACGCGATCGGGAGTAGCACAGATACGCAGTATTTT; CDR3 protein: CASSNAIGSSTDTQYF; J gene: TRBJ2-3; clone size: few; V gene: TRBV5-1; D gene: .
CDR3 DNA: TGTGCCTGGAGGTCAGGGGGGAACTCAAATGAGCAGTTCTTC; CDR3 protein: CAWRSGGNSNEQFF; J gene: TRBJ2-1; clone size: .; V gene: TRBV30; D gene: .
CDR3 DNA: TGTGCCAGCACCGACAGGGGTGAGACCCAGTACTTC; CDR3 protein: CASTDRGETQYF; J gene: TRBJ2-5; clone size: .; V gene: TRBV7-9; D gene: TRBD1
CDR3 DNA: TGCAGCGTTGGAAGGGAGACAGGGTTCTACACCTTC; CDR3 protein: CSVGRETGFYTF; J gene: TRBJ1-2; clone size: .; V gene: TRBV29-1; D gene: TRBD1
CDR3 DNA: TGTGCCAGCAAGCTGTGGGCCTCTGGGGCCAACGTCCTGACTTTC; CDR3 protein: CASKLWASGANVLTF; J gene: TRBJ2-6; clone size: .; V gene: TRBV5-4; D gene: .
CDR3 DNA: TGTGCCAGCAGTGCGGTCCCCGGACAGAACTATGGCTACACCTTC; CDR3 protein: CASSAVPGQNYGYTF; J gene: TRBJ1-2; clone size: .; V gene: TRBV6-1; D gene: .
CDR3 DNA: TGCAGCGGGGGACAGACGGGGGCTGAAGCTTTCTTT; CDR3 protein: CSGGQTGAEAFF; J gene: TRBJ1-1; clone size: .; V gene: TRBV29-1; D gene: TRBD1
CDR3 DNA: TGTGCCAGCCGACCGCAGGGGGTGTTCTATGGCTACACCTTC; CDR3 protein: CASRPQGVFYGYTF; J gene: TRBJ1-2; clone size: few; V gene: TRBV2; D gene: TRBD1
CDR3 DNA: TGTGCCAGCAGCGTGGACAGGGGCTCCTACGAGCAGTACTTC; CDR3 protein: CASSVDRGSYEQYF; J gene: TRBJ2-7; clone size: few; V gene: TRBV6-6; D gene: TRBD1
CDR3 DNA: TGTGCCAGCAGGACCCCAGGGGAAAAACTGTTTTTT; CDR3 protein: CASRTPGEKLFF; J gene: TRBJ1-4; clone size: .; V gene: TRBV6-5; D gene: .
CDR3 DNA: TGTGCCTGGACAGGGGGCGCGGGGGAGACCCAGTACTTC; CDR3 protein: CAWTGGAGETQYF; J gene: TRBJ2-5; clone size: .; V gene: TRBV30; D gene: TRBD1
CDR3 DNA: TGCAGCGTTGAGAACAGGTTGAACACTGAAGCTTTCTTT; CDR3 protein: CSVENRLNTEAFF; J gene: TRBJ1-1; clone size: once; V gene: TRBV29-1; D gene: .
CDR3 DNA: TGTGCCAGCAGCCAAGACGGTAGCGGGAGTCGCGATACGCAGTATTTT; CDR3 protein: CASSQDGSGSRDTQYF; J gene: TRBJ2-3; clone size: .; V gene: TRBV4-2; D gene: TRBD2
CDR3 DNA: TGTGCCAGCAGCTCCACAGGGAGACTCTCCTACGAGCAGTACTTC; CDR3 protein: CASSSTGRLSYEQYF; J gene: TRBJ2-7; clone size: once; V gene: TRBV7-8; D gene: .
CDR3 DNA: TGTGCCAGCAGCCAAGATCGAGGTGACGACGAGCAGTACTTC; CDR3 protein: CASSQDRGDDEQYF; J gene: TRBJ2-7; clone size: few; V gene: TRBV4-2; D gene: .
CDR3 DNA: TGCAGCGTTGCCACAGCTCGGGAAGCTTTCTTT; CDR3 protein: CSVATAREAFF; J gene: TRBJ1-1; clone size: .; V gene: TRBV29-1; D gene: .
CDR3 DNA: TGTGCCAGCAGTGAGGGTGCCAGGGTTGGCACTGAAGCTTTCTTT; CDR3 protein: CASSEGARVGTEAFF; J gene: TRBJ1-1; clone size: .; V gene: TRBV6-1; D gene: .
CDR3 DNA: TGTGCCAGCAGTTATGGGACAGGGGGCGCAGATACGCAGTATTTT; CDR3 protein: CASSYGTGGADTQYF; J gene: TRBJ2-3; clone size: .; V gene: TRBV6-5; D gene: TRBD1
CDR3 DNA: TGCGCCAGCAGCTTGGCACGACAGGGGAGTGAGCAGTTCTTC; CDR3 protein: CASSLARQGSEQFF; J gene: TRBJ2-1; clone size: .; V gene: TRBV5-1; D gene: TRBD1